Listed below are T cell receptor beta chains from one sample, sequenced in a study of T cell changes during pregnancy in multiple sclerosis. The data were produced by immunoSEQ multiplex PCR, yet TCRdb's version contains in-frame clones alone and is incomplete. The sample yields about 47,000 clones, about 92% seen once. The sample was peripheral blood, taken after pregnancy. Source of these receptors: a female donor with multiple sclerosis, enrolled in a pregnancy study. The conserved cysteine and the conserved F or W are not part of the CDR3 here.

TRBV7-8,TRBJ1-2,ASSPGRGEAGYT
TRBV30,TRBJ1-2,AWTPGGANYGYT
TRBV7-9,TRBJ2-5,ASSLAGDRAQETQY
TRBV11-2,TRBJ1-2,ASSSTTNYGYT
TRBV6-1,TRBJ2-4,ASSPQSGVPNIQY
TRBV7-9,TRBJ2-7,ASSFGTGAAMEQY
TRBV25-1,TRBJ1-6,ASSESTPYSPLH
TRBV27,TRBJ1-1,ASSLVRGEAF
TRBV7-6,TRBJ1-2,ASSLDRVGGYT
TRBV13,TRBJ2-6,ASSSSPTPTANSGANVLT
TRBV11-1,TRBJ2-5,ASSLQGGQETQY
TRBV19,TRBJ2-1,ASSISGDSYNEQF
TRBV9,TRBJ2-3,ASSGDWADTQY
TRBV19,TRBJ2-6,ASRRKQSGANVLT
TRBV7-2,TRBJ2-7,ASSFSPESYEQY
TRBV29-1,TRBJ1-1,STHRGSTEAF
TRBV7-2,TRBJ2-7,ASSLPGTYEQY
TRBV6-1,TRBJ2-1,ASSEAPPGGYNEQF
TRBV4-1,TRBJ1-5,ASSQRQGLFQPQH
TRBV10-3,TRBJ2-1,AISERDEQF
TRBV5-6,TRBJ2-1,ASSWWRGANEQF
TRBV6-4,TRBJ1-6,ASSEDGGDSPLH
TRBV4-1,TRBJ1-5,ASSNSANQPQH
TRBV6-5,TRBJ1-1,ASSYSTTGGTEAF
TRBV18,TRBJ2-5,ASSPPYSQETQY
TRBV7-6,TRBJ1-1,ASSLEGEGTEAF
TRBV7-9,TRBJ1-1,ASSDKAQNTEAF
TRBV7-2,TRBJ2-7,ASSQHSGSGEQY
TRBV15,TRBJ2-1,ATSSRLAGGQMYNEQF
TRBV6-5,TRBJ1-3,ASRPGTGNTIY
TRBV11-2,TRBJ1-2,ASSVTGGYGYT
TRBV5-8,TRBJ1-1,ASSLDRAMRTEAF
TRBV19,TRBJ1-2,ASRSVGRGDYGYT
TRBV7-3,TRBJ1-2,ASSLNSRLNGYT
TRBV19,TRBJ2-5,ASTMTGGGETQY
TRBV7-9,TRBJ1-2,ASSYGTGPYGYT
TRBV19,TRBJ2-5,ASSIVSGETQY
TRBV10-3,TRBJ2-3,AISAGTATDTQY
TRBV5-4,TRBJ2-5,ASSLRASGETQY
TRBV11-1,TRBJ2-5,ASSLWFGTGQETQY
TRBV9,TRBJ2-5,ASSVGGGGGETQY
TRBV18,TRBJ2-3,ASSPPGRGTDTQY
TRBV7-3,TRBJ2-3,ASSGGISGGADTQY
TRBV7-2,TRBJ1-1,ASSSQGALPNTEAF
TRBV7-3,TRBJ1-2,ASSLSAGAPYT
TRBV5-6,TRBJ1-5,ASSAEGGGKPQH
TRBV14,TRBJ1-1,ASSHYVPAAEAF
TRBV6-1,TRBJ2-3,ASSHQSGADTQY
TRBV19,TRBJ2-3,ATTTGATDTQY
TRBV7-8,TRBJ1-6,ASSPDRNYNSPLH
TRBV29-1,TRBJ2-5,SVDLGQETQY
TRBV5-6,TRBJ2-1,ASSFRGVQF